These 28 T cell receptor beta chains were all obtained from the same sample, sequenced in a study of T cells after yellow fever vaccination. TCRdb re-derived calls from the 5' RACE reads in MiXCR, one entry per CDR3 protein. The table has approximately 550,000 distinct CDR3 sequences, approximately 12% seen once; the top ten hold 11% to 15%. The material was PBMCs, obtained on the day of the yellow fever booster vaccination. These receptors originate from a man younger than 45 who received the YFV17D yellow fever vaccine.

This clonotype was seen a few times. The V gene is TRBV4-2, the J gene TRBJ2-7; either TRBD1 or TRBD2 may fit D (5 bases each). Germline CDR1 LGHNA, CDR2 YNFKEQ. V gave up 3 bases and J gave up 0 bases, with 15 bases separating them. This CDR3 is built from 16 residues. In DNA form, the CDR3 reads TGTGCCAGCAGCCAGGCCGCCGGGGACGCCTCCTACGAGCAGTACTTC. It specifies CASSQAAGDASYEQYF.

CDR3 protein: CASSHLLAGGDNEQFF. In nucleotides, the CDR3 is TGTGCCAGTAGCCACCTACTAGCGGGAGGCGACAATGAGCAGTTCTTC. The chain joins TRBV19 to TRBJ2-1; 12 bases match TRBD2. The V segment lost 6 bases and the J segment 5 bases; nucleotides outside the gene matches: 8. The CDR3 sequence is 16 residues long. Germline V lookup: CDR1 LNHDA, CDR2 SQIVND (reference sequence).

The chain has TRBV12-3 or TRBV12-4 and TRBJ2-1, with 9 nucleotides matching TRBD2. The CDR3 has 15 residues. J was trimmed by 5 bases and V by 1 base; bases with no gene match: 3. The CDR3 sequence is CASSLGLADDNEQFF. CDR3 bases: TGTGCCAGCAGTTTAGGACTAGCGGACGACAATGAGCAGTTCTTC.

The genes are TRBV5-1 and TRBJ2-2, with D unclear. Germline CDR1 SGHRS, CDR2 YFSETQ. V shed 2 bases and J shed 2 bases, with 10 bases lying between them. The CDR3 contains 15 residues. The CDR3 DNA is TGCGCCAGCAGCTTAATAGGGATTAACACCGGGGAGCTGTTTTTT. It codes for CASSLIGINTGELFF.

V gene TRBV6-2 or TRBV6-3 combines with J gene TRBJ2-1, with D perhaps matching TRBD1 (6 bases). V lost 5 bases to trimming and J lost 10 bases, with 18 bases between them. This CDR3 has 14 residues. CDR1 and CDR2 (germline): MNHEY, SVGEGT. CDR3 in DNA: TGTGCCAGCAGTCGGAACCGACAGGTTGGGGAGCAGTTCTTC. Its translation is CASSRNRQVGEQFF.

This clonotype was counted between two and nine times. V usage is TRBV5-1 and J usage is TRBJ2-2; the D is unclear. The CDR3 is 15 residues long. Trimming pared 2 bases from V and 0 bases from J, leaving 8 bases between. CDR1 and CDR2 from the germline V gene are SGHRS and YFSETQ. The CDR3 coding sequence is TGCGCCAGCAGCTTATCGACTGCGAACACCGGGGAGCTGTTTTTT. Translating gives CASSLSTANTGELFF.

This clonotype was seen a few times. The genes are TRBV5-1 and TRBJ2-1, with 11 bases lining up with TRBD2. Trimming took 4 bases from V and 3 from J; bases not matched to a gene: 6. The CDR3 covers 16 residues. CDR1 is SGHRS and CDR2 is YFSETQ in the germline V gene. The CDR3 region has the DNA TGCGCCAGCAGCATCCAGACTAGCGGGAACTACAATGAGCAGTTCTTC. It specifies CASSIQTSGNYNEQFF.

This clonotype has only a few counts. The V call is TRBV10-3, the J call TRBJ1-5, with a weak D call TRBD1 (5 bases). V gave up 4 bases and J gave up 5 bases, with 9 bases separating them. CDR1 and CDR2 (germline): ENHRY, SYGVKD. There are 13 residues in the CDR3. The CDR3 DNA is TGTGCCATCAGTGGGGGGACTTATCAGCCCCAGCATTTT. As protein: CAISGGTYQPQHF.

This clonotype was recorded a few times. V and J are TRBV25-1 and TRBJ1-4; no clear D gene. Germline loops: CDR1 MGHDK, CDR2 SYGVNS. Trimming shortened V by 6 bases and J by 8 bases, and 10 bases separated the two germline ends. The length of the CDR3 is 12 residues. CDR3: CASSHLGEKLFF. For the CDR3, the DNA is TGTGCCAGCAGCCACCTAGGGGAAAAACTGTTTTTT.

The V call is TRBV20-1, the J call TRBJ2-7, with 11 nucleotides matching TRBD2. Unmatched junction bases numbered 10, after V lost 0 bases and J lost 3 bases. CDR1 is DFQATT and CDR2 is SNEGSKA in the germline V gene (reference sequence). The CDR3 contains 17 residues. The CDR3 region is CSARDPWAGLAGYEQYF. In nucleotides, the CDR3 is TGCAGTGCTAGAGACCCTTGGGCCGGACTAGCGGGCTACGAGCAGTACTTC.

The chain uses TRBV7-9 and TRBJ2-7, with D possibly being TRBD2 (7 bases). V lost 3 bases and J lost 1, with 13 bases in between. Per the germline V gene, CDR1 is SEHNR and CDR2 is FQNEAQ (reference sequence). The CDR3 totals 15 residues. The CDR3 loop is CASSLVGRGSYEQYF. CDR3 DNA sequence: TGTGCCAGCAGCTTGGTGGGGAGGGGGTCCTACGAGCAGTACTTC.

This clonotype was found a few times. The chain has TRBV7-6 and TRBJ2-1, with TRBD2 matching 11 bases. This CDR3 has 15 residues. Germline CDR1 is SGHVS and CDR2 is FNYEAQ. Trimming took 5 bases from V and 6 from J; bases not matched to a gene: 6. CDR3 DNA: TGTGCCAGCAGCCCGACTAGCGGGGCTACCAATGAGCAGTTCTTC. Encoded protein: CASSPTSGATNEQFF.

The CDR3 protein is CASSHSLGGLAGGRYGNEQFF. CDR3 in DNA: TGCGCCAGCAGCCACTCCTTAGGGGGACTAGCGGGAGGGCGTTACGGCAATGAGCAGTTCTTC. This chain connects TRBV4-1 to TRBJ2-1; 16 bases align to TRBD2. CDR3 size: 21 residues. V gave up 3 bases and J gave up 6 bases; unmatched junction bases: 17. CDR1 is MGHRA and CDR2 is YSYEKL in the germline V gene.

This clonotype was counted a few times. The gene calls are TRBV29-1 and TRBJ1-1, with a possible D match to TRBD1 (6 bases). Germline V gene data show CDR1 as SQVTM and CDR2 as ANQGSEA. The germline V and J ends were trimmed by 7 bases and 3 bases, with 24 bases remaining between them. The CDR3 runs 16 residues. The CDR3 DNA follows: TGCAGCGCAACCCCGGGACACGGGGATTTGGACACTGAAGCTTTCTTT. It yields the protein CSATPGHGDLDTEAFF.

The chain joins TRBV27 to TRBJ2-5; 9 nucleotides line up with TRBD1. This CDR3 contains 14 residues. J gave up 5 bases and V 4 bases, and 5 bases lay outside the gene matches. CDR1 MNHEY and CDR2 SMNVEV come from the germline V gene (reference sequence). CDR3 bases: TGTGCCAGCAGTTACAACAGGGGGCGGGAGACCCAGTACTTC. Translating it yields CASSYNRGRETQYF.

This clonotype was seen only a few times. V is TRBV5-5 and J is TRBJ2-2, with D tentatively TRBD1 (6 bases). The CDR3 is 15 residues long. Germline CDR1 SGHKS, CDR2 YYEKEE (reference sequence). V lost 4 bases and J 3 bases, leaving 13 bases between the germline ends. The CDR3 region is CASSPQGRDTGELFF. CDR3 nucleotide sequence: TGTGCCAGCAGCCCACAGGGTCGCGACACCGGGGAGCTGTTTTTT.

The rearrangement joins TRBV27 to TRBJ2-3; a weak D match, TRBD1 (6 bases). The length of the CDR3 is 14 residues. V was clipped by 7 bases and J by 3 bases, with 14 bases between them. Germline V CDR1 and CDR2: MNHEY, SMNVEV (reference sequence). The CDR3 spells CASTIGGGTDTQYF. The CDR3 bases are TGTGCCAGCACTATTGGGGGCGGGACAGATACGCAGTATTTT.

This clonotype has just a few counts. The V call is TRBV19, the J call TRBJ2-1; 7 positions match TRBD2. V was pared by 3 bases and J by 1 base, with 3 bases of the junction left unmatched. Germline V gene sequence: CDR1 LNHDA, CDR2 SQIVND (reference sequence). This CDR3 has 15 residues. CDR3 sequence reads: CASSIGSGSYNEQFF. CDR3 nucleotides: TGTGCCAGTAGTATTGGTAGCGGGTCCTACAATGAGCAGTTCTTC.

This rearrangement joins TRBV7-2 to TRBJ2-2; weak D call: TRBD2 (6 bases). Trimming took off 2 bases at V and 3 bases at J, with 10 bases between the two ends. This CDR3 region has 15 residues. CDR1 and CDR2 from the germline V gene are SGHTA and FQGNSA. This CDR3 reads CASSLLRGYTGELFF. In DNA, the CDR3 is TGTGCCAGCAGCTTATTACGGGGGTACACCGGGGAGCTGTTTTTT. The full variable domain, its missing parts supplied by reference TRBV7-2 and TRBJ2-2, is GAGVSQSPSNKVTEKGKDVELRCDPISGHTALYWYRQSLGQGLEFLIYFQGNSAPDKSGLPSDRFSAERTGGSVSTLTIQRTQQEDSAVYLCASSLLRGYTGELFFGEGSRLTVL.

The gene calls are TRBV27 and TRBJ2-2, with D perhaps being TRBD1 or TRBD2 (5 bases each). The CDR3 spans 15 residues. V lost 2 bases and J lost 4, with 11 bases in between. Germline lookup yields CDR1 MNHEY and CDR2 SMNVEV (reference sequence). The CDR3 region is CASSLGPGATGELFF. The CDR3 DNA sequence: TGTGCCAGCAGTTTAGGACCCGGGGCCACCGGGGAGCTGTTTTTT.

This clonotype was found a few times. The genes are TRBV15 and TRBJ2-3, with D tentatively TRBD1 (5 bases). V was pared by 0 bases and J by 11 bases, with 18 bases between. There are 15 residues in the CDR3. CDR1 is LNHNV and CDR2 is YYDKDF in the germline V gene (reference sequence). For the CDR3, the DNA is TGTGCCACCAGCAGAGAGGGCAGGGTAGCCCCGAAGCAGTATTTT. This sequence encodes CATSREGRVAPKQYF.

CDR3: CASSPVSSGDSEQYF. The CDR3 coding sequence is TGCGCCAGCAGCCCGGTTAGCTCTGGGGACTCCGAGCAGTACTTC. The chain combines TRBV5-1 with TRBJ2-7; weak D call: TRBD2 (6 bases). This CDR3 region has 15 residues. The V end was cut by 4 bases, the J end by 6 bases, with 20 bases between. Per the germline V gene, CDR1 is SGHRS and CDR2 is YFSETQ.

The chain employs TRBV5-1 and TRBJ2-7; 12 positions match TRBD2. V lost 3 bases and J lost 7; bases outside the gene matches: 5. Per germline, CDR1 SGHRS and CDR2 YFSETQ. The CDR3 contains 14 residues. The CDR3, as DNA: TGCGCCAGCAGCTCCCTCCTAGCGGGAGGGGAGCAGTACTTC. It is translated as CASSSLLAGGEQYF.

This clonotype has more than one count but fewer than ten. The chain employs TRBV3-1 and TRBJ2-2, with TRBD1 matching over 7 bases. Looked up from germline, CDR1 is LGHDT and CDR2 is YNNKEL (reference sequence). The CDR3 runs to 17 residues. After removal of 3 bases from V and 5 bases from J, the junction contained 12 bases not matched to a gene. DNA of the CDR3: TGTGCCAGCAGCCAGGAAAAAAACAGGGGAAGAACCGGGGAGCTGTTTTTT. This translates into CASSQEKNRGRTGELFF.

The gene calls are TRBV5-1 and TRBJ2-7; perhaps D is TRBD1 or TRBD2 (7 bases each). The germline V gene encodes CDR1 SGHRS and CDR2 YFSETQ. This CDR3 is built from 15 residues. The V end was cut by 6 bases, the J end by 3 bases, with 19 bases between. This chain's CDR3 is CASTRGGGFYYEQYF. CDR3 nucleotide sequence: TGCGCCAGCACCCGGGGAGGGGGCTTTTACTACGAGCAGTACTTC.

The chain's CDR3 is CSAPVQGNQPQHF. The CDR3 bases are TGCAGTGCCCCCGTCCAGGGAAATCAGCCCCAGCATTTT. The V and J genes are TRBV20-1 and TRBJ1-5, with a tentative D call TRBD1 (5 bases). Germline assignment: CDR1 DFQATT and CDR2 SNEGSKA (reference sequence). This CDR3 region has 13 residues. The V and J ends lost 6 bases and 4 bases respectively, with 13 bases between them.

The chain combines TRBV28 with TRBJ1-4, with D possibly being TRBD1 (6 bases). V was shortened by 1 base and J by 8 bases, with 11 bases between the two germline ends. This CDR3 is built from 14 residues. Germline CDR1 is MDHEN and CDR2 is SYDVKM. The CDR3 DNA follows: TGTGCCAGCAGTTTATTGGGGGCCGGAGAAAAACTGTTTTTT. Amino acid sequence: CASSLLGAGEKLFF.

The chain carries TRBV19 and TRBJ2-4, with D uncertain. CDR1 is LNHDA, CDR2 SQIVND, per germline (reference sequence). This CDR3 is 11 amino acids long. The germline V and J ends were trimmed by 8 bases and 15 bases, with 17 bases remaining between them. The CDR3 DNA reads TGTGCCAGTCAACTAAGAGGTTCGATGTACTTC. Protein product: CASQLRGSMYF.